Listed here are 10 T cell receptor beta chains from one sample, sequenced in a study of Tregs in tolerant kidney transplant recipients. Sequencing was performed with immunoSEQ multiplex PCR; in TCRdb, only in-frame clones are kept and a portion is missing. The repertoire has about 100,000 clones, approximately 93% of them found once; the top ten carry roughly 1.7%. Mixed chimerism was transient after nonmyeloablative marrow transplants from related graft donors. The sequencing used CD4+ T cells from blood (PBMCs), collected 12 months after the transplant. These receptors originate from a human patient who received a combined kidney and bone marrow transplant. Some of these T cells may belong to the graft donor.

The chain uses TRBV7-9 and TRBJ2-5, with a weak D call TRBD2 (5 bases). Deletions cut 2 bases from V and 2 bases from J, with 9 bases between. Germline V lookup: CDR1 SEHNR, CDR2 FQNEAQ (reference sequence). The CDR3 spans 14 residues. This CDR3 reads CASSLYRGQETQYF. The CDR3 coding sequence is TGTGCCAGCAGCTTATACCGGGGACAAGAGACCCAGTACTTC.

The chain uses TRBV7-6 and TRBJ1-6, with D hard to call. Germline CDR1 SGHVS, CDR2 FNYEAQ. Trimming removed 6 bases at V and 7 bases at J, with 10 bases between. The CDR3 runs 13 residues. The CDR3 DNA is TGTGCCAGCAGTTATCAGCGGAATTCACCCCTCCACTTT. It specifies CASSYQRNSPLHF.

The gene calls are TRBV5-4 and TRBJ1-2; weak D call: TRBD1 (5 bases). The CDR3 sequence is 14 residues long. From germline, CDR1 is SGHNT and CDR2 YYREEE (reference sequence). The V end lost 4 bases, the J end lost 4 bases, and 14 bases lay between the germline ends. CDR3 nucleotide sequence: TGTGCCAGCAGCACCCAGGGTCGGGTCTATGGCTACACCTTC. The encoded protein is CASSTQGRVYGYTF.

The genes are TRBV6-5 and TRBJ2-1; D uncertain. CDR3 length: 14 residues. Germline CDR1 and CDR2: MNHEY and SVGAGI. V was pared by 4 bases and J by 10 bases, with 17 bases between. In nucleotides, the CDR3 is TGTGCCAGCAGTTCCCCAACGACTTTGGCCGAGCAGTTCTTC. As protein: CASSSPTTLAEQFF.

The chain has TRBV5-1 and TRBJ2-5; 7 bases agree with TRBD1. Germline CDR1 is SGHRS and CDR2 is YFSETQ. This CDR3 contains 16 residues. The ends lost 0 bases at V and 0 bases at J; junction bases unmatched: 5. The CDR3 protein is CASSLAGQIYQETQYF. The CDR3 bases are TGCGCCAGCAGCTTGGCGGGACAGATTTACCAAGAGACCCAGTACTTC. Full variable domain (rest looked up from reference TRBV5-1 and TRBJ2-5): KAGVTQTPRYLIKTRGQQVTLSCSPISGHRSVSWYQQTPGQGLQFLFEYFSETQRNKGNFPGRFSGRQFSNSRSEMNVSTLELGDSALYLCASSLAGQIYQETQYFGPGTRLLVL.

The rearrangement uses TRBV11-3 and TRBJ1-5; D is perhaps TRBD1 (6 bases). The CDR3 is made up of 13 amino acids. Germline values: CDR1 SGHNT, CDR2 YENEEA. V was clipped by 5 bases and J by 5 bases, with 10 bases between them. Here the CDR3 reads CASSDGQYQPQHF. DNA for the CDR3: TGTGCCAGCAGCGACGGACAGTATCAGCCCCAGCATTTT. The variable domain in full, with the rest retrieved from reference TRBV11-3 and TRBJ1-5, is EAGVVQSPRYKIIEKKQPVAFWCNPISGHNTLYWYLQNLGQGPELLIRYENEEAVDDSQLPKDRFSAERLKGVDSTLKIQPAELGDSAVYLCASSDGQYQPQHFGDGTRLSIL.

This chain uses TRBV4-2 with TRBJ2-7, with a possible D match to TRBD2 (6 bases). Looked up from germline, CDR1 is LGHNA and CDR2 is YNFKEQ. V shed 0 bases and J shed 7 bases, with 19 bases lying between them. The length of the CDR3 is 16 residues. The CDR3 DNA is TGTGCCAGCAGCCAAGATCGGGGGACCTTACCGGAGGAGCAGTACTTC. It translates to CASSQDRGTLPEEQYF.

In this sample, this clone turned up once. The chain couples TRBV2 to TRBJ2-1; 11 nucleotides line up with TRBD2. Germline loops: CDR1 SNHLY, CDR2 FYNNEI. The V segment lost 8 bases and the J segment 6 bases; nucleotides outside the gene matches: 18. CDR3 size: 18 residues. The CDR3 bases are TGTGCCAGCGCAACTAGCGGGAGTCCCCTTAGGTCCGTCAATGAGCAGTTCTTC. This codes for CASATSGSPLRSVNEQFF.

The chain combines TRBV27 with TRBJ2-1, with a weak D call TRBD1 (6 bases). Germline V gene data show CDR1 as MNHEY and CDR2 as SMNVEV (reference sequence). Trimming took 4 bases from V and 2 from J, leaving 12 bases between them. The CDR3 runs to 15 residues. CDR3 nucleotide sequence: TGTGCCAGCAGTTCCCGGACAGACACCTACAATGAGCAGTTCTTC. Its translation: CASSSRTDTYNEQFF.

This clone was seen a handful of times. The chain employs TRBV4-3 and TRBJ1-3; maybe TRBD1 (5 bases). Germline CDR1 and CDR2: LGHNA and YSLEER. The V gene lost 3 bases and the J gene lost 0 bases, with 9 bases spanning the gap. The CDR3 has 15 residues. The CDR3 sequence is CASSQQGSSGNTIYF. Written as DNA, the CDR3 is TGCGCCAGCAGCCAGCAGGGTAGCTCTGGAAACACCATATATTTT.